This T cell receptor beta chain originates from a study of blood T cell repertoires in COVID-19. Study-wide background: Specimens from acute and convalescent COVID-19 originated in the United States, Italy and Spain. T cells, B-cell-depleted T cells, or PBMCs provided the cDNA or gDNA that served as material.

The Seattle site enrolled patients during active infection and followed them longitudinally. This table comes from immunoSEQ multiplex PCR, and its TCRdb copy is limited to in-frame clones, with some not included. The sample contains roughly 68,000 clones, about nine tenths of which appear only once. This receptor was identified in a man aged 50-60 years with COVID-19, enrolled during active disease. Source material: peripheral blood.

CDR3: CASQGDSYGYTF. CDR3 sequence (DNA): TGTGCCAGTCAGGGGGACTCCTATGGCTACACCTTC. This chain uses TRBV28 with TRBJ1-2, with 7 bases aligning to TRBD1. The germline V gene has CDR1 MDHEN and CDR2 SYDVKM. The CDR3 has 12 amino acids. The V segment lost 9 bases and the J segment 4 bases; nucleotides outside the gene matches: 5.